One and the same sample provided the 19 T cell receptor beta chains below, sequenced in a study of cytomegalovirus exposure and HLA in healthy donors. The PCR used 60 Vbeta and 13 Jbeta primers. Clones were sequenced by immunoSEQ multiplex PCR, and TCRdb holds only the in-frame ones, with some missing. The sample's table shows approximately 150,000 clones. Sequenced: PBMCs. The receptors shown here come from a woman in her thirties or forties in good health and CMV-seronegative.

The chain combines TRBV6-1 with TRBJ1-1, with 7 bases lining up with TRBD1. This CDR3 region has 15 residues. J was trimmed by 1 base and V by 3 bases; bases with no gene match: 5. Germline CDR1 reads MNHNS; CDR2 reads SASEGT. For the CDR3, the DNA is TGTGCCAGCAGTGATCCCGGGACAGAGAACACTGAAGCTTTCTTT. This gives the protein CASSDPGTENTEAFF.

The chain combines TRBV5-5 with TRBJ2-3, with 9 bases that match TRBD1. CDR1 and CDR2 from the germline V gene are SGHKS and YYEKEE (reference sequence). The V and J ends lost 0 bases and 4 bases, in that order; junction bases with no gene match: 6. The CDR3 extends over 16 amino acids. CDR3 DNA: TGTGCCAGCAGCTTGGAGGGACAGGGTCCCCCAGATACGCAGTATTTT. Translation: CASSLEGQGPPDTQYF.

The J gene is TRBJ1-1, the V gene TRBV5-4, with TRBD1 matching 7 bases. CDR3 length equals 16 residues. Per the germline V gene, CDR1 is SGHNT and CDR2 is YYREEE (reference sequence). V lost 3 bases to trimming and J lost 0 bases; unmatched junction nucleotides: 8. The CDR3 loop reads CASSWIPGQMNTEAFF. The DNA for the CDR3 is TGTGCCAGCAGCTGGATTCCGGGACAGATGAACACTGAAGCTTTCTTT.

The chain carries TRBV9 and TRBJ1-2; 7 bases are shared with TRBD1. Looked up from germline, CDR1 is SGDLS and CDR2 is YYNGEE. With V trimmed by 4 bases and J by 6 bases, 15 bases remained unmatched. This CDR3 spans 16 amino acids. CDR3 DNA sequence: TGTGCCAGCAGCTTGGGGGACAGACCCCTCGGTCATGGCTACACCTTC. Its translation: CASSLGDRPLGHGYTF.

The V call is TRBV5-1, the J call TRBJ2-7; TRBD2 aligns across 9 bases. Unmatched junction bases numbered 5, after V lost 4 bases and J lost 3 bases. The CDR3 is made up of 14 amino acids. Looked up from germline, CDR1 is SGHRS and CDR2 is YFSETQ. The CDR3 nucleotides are TGCGCCAGCAGCCCGGGACTAGCTGACTACGAGCAGTACTTC. Amino acid sequence: CASSPGLADYEQYF. Complete variable domain (other parts from reference TRBV5-1 and TRBJ2-7): KAGVTQTPRYLIKTRGQQVTLSCSPISGHRSVSWYQQTPGQGLQFLFEYFSETQRNKGNFPGRFSGRQFSNSRSEMNVSTLELGDSALYLCASSPGLADYEQYFGPGTRLTVT.

The rearrangement links TRBV6-5 to TRBJ2-3, with D tentatively TRBD1 (5 bases). In germline, CDR1 is MNHEY, CDR2 SVGAGI. V was trimmed by 6 bases and J by 4 bases, leaving 8 bases between them. There are 12 residues in the CDR3. CDR3 sequence: CASSRAADTQYF. In DNA, the CDR3 is TGTGCCAGCAGCAGGGCGGCAGATACGCAGTATTTT.

J is TRBJ1-2 and V is TRBV2; 7 nucleotides match TRBD1. Germline loops: CDR1 SNHLY, CDR2 FYNNEI. The CDR3 covers 14 residues. V shed 3 bases, J shed 0 bases, and the junction held 1 base outside the gene matches. The CDR3 sequence is CASSDRGANYGYTF. CDR3 nucleotide sequence: TGTGCCAGCAGTGACAGGGGGGCTAACTATGGCTACACCTTC.

This sequence joins TRBV2 and TRBJ2-7, with 8 bases fitting TRBD1. This CDR3 comprises 12 residues. The germline V gene has CDR1 SNHLY and CDR2 FYNNEI. V lost 10 bases, J lost 3 bases, and 5 bases stayed unmatched. The CDR3 reads CATRDRNYEQYF. CDR3 sequence (DNA): TGTGCCACCAGGGACAGGAACTACGAGCAGTACTTC.

The V and J genes are TRBV11-2 and TRBJ2-3; possible D gene TRBD2, 5 bases. The CDR3 is 13 amino acids. CDR1 SGHAT and CDR2 FQNNGV come from the germline V gene. The V end was cut by 3 bases, the J end by 5 bases, with 9 bases between. DNA for the CDR3: TGTGCCAGCAGCTTCAACAGCGGAGATACGCAGTATTTT. Encoded protein: CASSFNSGDTQYF.

This chain uses TRBV27 with TRBJ1-2; tentative D call: TRBD1 (5 bases). The germline CDR1 and CDR2 sequences are MNHEY and SMNVEV (reference sequence). V was trimmed by 4 bases and J by 5 bases, leaving 14 bases between them. This CDR3 has 14 residues. The CDR3 DNA reads TGTGCCAGCAGTTACGCATCCGGGGGATATGGCTACACCTTC. It specifies CASSYASGGYGYTF.

The V and J genes are TRBV7-6 and TRBJ1-2, with a possible D match to TRBD1 (6 bases). Germline CDR1 SGHVS, CDR2 FNYEAQ. The V end lost 1 base, the J end lost 3 bases, and 15 bases lay between the germline ends. The CDR3 covers 16 residues. This chain's CDR3 is CASSLGGGPIDYGYTF. DNA for the CDR3: TGTGCCAGCAGCTTAGGGGGGGGCCCTATTGACTATGGCTACACCTTC.

This chain's CDR3 is CASSFQRDGYTF. CDR3 DNA sequence: TGCGCCAGCAGCTTCCAGAGGGATGGCTACACCTTC. The chain employs TRBV5-1 and TRBJ1-2; no reliable D call. The CDR3 spans 12 residues. Germline V gives CDR1 SGHRS, CDR2 YFSETQ. The V gene lost 2 bases and the J gene lost 6 bases, with 8 bases spanning the gap.

This sequence joins TRBV4-1 and TRBJ1-2; D gene ambiguous. The CDR3 sequence is 16 residues long. From germline, CDR1 is MGHRA and CDR2 YSYEKL. V was pared by 3 bases and J by 4 bases, with 18 bases between. CDR3 residues: CASSQDTERIGYGYTF. In DNA form, the CDR3 reads TGCGCCAGCAGCCAGGATACAGAGCGGATAGGCTATGGCTACACCTTC.

The chain is built from TRBV4-1 and TRBJ1-1; D is perhaps TRBD1 (5 bases). Between the trimmed V and J ends, which lost 4 bases and 0 bases, there was a span of 12 bases. The length of the CDR3 is 15 residues. Germline V lookup: CDR1 MGHRA, CDR2 YSYEKL. CDR3 sequence reads: CASSRARGMNTEAFF. DNA of the CDR3: TGCGCCAGCAGCCGTGCTAGGGGCATGAACACTGAAGCTTTCTTT.

The V and J genes are TRBV18 and TRBJ1-1; 8 bases match TRBD1. Germline values: CDR1 KGHSH, CDR2 LQKENI. The CDR3 totals 14 residues. V dropped 5 bases and J dropped 4; count of bases not matched to a gene: 6. This CDR3 is CASSSQGVGTEAFF. In DNA form, the CDR3 reads TGTGCCAGCTCATCACAGGGGGTAGGCACTGAAGCTTTCTTT.

The CDR3 protein is CASSAPGQGRPEAFF. The CDR3 region has the DNA TGTGCCAGCAGTGCGCCGGGACAGGGGCGACCTGAAGCTTTCTTT. This chain links TRBV28 with TRBJ1-1, with 10 positions matching TRBD1. The CDR3 extends over 15 amino acids. V gave up 5 bases and J gave up 6 bases; unmatched junction bases: 9. Germline loops: CDR1 MDHEN, CDR2 SYDVKM.

V is TRBV28 and J is TRBJ1-1, with D unresolved. CDR1 is MDHEN and CDR2 is SYDVKM in the germline V gene. V lost 7 bases and J lost 1, with 19 bases in between. The CDR3 is 16 residues long. DNA of the CDR3: TGTGCCAGCATTCTAGCCCCGGGGTTCGGGAACACTGAAGCTTTCTTT. Translated: CASILAPGFGNTEAFF.

The J gene is TRBJ1-3, the V gene TRBV5-4; TRBD1 matches at 7 bases. CDR3 length: 15 residues. V lost 4 bases to trimming and J lost 2 bases; unmatched junction nucleotides: 6. Germline CDR1 and CDR2: SGHNT and YYREEE (reference sequence). This chain's CDR3 is CASSPSRGTGNTIYF. CDR3 DNA: TGTGCCAGCAGCCCTTCCAGGGGGACTGGAAACACCATATATTTT. The variable domain in full, completed from reference TRBV5-4 and TRBJ1-3, reads ETGVTQSPTHLIKTRGQQVTLRCSSQSGHNTVSWYQQALGQGPQFIFQYYREEENGRGNFPPRFSGLQFPNYSSELNVNALELDDSALYLCASSPSRGTGNTIYFGEGSWLTVV.

This rearrangement joins TRBV20-1 to TRBJ1-2; D is uncertain. The CDR3 covers 11 residues. Germline CDR1 and CDR2: DFQATT and SNEGSKA (reference sequence). With 5 bases removed from V and 8 bases from J, the gap between germline ends came to 12 bases. Here the CDR3 reads CSARLQSGYTF. The CDR3 nucleotides read TGCAGTGCTCGCCTACAGTCGGGCTACACCTTC.